This paragraph reports one TCR beta chain. Its antigen is unknown. Criteria for exclusion of patients were uncontrolled infection, other autoimmune disease, pregnancy or lactation. The data derive from a study of T cells in Graves' hyperthyroidism and ophthalmopathy. Study observations and caveats: Expanded thyroid clonotypes (above 0.001) were mostly also found in blood. For ophthalmopathy, model prediction preceded onset by a median roughly 6.5 months.

Amplified regions were TCR beta CDR3 sequences from RNA transcripts. The study used the HTBI primer set for a first-round RT-PCR of the TCR CDR3. TCRdb re-derived calls from the multiplex PCR reads in MiXCR, one entry per CDR3 protein. The sample has fewer than 400,000 distinct CDR3 sequences; roughly 14% are singletons. This TCR was recovered from a woman younger than 30 with Graves' hyperthyroidism that later progressed to Graves' ophthalmopathy. Sequencing input: blood.

The DNA of the CDR3 is TGTGCCAGCAGTTTGACCCCCCGGACAACGTCAACCAACTATGGCTACACCTTC. Residues: CASSLTPRTTSTNYGYTF. The chain uses TRBV28 and TRBJ1-2; D possibly corresponds to TRBD1 (5 bases). This CDR3 has 18 amino acids. Germline values: CDR1 MDHEN, CDR2 SYDVKM. Trimming left V 3 bases short and J 2 bases short, with 22 bases between.